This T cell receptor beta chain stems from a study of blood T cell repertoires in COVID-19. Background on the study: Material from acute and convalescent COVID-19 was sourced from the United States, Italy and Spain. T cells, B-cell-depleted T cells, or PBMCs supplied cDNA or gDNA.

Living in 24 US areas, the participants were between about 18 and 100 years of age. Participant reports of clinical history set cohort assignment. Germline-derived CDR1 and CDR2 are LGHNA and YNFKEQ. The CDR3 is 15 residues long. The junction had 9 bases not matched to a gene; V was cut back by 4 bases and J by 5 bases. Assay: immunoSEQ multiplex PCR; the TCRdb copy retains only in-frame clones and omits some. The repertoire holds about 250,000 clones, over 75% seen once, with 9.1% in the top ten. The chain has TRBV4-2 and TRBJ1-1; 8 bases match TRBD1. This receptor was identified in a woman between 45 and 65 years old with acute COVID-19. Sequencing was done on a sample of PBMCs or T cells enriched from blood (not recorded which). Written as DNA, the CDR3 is TGTGCCAGCAGCCTCTCCGGGACAGGAGGGACTGAAGCTTTCTTT. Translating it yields CASSLSGTGGTEAFF.